This T cell receptor (beta chain) was found in a study of T cell responses to AZD1222 COVID-19 vaccine. Repertoires were generated with immunoSEQ multiplex PCR, while TCRdb's copy carries only in-frame clones and drops some. The sample contains about 110,000 clones, 84% of which appear only once. CDR1 and CDR2 (germline): KGHSH, LQKENI. The CDR3 sequence is 16 residues long. Trimming removed 6 bases from V and 7 bases from J; junction bases left unmatched: 10. The rearrangement links TRBV18 to TRBJ1-5; 12 nucleotides line up with TRBD1. The sequenced sample was peripheral blood, obtained on day 0 of AZD1222 vaccination. This sequence was found in an adult in good health. The CDR3 sequence is CASSLSGTGGRQPQHF. CDR3 DNA sequence: TGTGCCAGCTCGCTATCCGGGACAGGGGGCAGGCAGCCCCAGCATTTT. The whole variable domain, filled in from reference TRBV18 and TRBJ1-5, reads NAGVMQNPRHLVRRRGQEARLRCSPMKGHSHVYWYRQLPEEGLKFMVYLQKENIIDESGMPKERFSAEFPKEGPSILRIQQVVRGDSAAYFCASSLSGTGGRQPQHFGDGTRLSIL.